Sequencing of this TCR beta chain was carried out in a study of control samples from healthy donors and cancer patients. J lost 9 bases, V lost 0 bases, and 7 bases had no gene match. CDR3 length: 14 amino acids. CDR1 is GTSNPN and CDR2 is SVGIG in the germline V gene (reference sequence). Libraries were prepared by immunoSEQ multiplex PCR; TCRdb keeps only in-frame clonotypes and omits some of them. The sample records approximately 100,000 clones, 80% to 95% being singletons. The receptor's source is a human donor in good health. The donor label of this sample is uncertain. This chain joins TRBV30 and TRBJ2-1; TRBD1 aligns across 8 bases. Sequenced sample: blood. The CDR3 spells CAWSVQGGSGEQFF. The CDR3 DNA reads as TGTGCCTGGAGTGTACAGGGGGGTAGCGGTGAGCAGTTCTTC.